This T cell receptor (beta chain) derives from a study of CD8 T cells in ankylosing spondylitis. Study results and limitations: Matched synovial fluid from ankylosing spondylitis patients was reported to be enriched for disease-linked clones. A motif in TCR beta, a set of under ten highly homologous variants, appeared characteristic of ankylosing spondylitis blood.

This clonotype was detected ten times or more. No antigen is known for it. Quantitative 5'-RACE with molecular barcodes produced the TCR beta libraries. TCRdb analysed the 5' RACE reads with MiXCR anew, one entry per CDR3 protein. The table includes more than 500,000 distinct CDR3 sequences, about 5.4% detected once. The germline gives CDR1 ENHRY, CDR2 SYGVKD. The ends were cut back, 6 bases at V and 6 bases at J, with 15 bases in the middle. The CDR3 extends over 14 amino acids. The chain employs TRBV10-3 and TRBJ2-1; D is uncertain. The sequencing sample was made of blood, either unsorted or a sorted T cell fraction (not recorded which). The TCR originated in a male donor with ankylosing spondylitis. Here the CDR3 DNA reads TGTGCCATCAGCAGCGAGACGGAGCGCAATGAGCAGTTCTTC. Protein sequence: CAISSETERNEQFF.